Described below is a single TCR beta chain sequence and its context. Its target antigen remains unknown. No base quality values were provided; no much bigger clone lies one nucleotide off. The data belong to a study of CD8 T cells in ankylosing spondylitis (dated by TCRdb to the late 2010s). Regarding the study in general: T cell receptor beta repertoires were profiled in healthy donors and ankylosing spondylitis patients so that disease-linked TCR variants could be found. Samples of peripheral blood were taken, and for ankylosing spondylitis patients, synovial fluid was collected as well. The full study cohort was made up of 25 to 30 ankylosing spondylitis patients and 108 healthy donors. The paper's findings and limits, for the study overall: The disease-linked clones were reported as significantly enriched in matched synovial fluid samples from ankylosing spondylitis patients. Blood from ankylosing spondylitis patients appeared to be characterized by a TCR beta motif made up of fewer than ten highly homologous amino acid variants. Some motif variants were previously reported in synovial fluid and blood of reactive arthritis patients, suggesting common disease-initiation mechanisms. In peripheral blood, the disease-linked clones were found at relatively low frequencies and had a CD8+ phenotype.

TCRdb shows the sequencer as Illumina HiSeq 2500. TCR beta libraries were prepared by quantitative 5'-RACE with molecular barcodes. For the original study's pipeline: A new computational method, built on a probabilistic model of VDJ rearrangement, was used to identify disease-linked TCR variants. TCRdb passed the public sequencing reads through fastp at Q25 and MiXCR, retaining productive beta sequences. Every distinct CDR3 protein forms one entry, paired with its most common genes and DNA. Clone size and V and J calls follow TCRdb, not the original study. This sample is represented by roughly 120,000 distinct CDR3 sequences; roughly 7.3% of them were singletons. More than 10% of the sample belongs to the ten largest clones. The CDR3, from cysteine to phenylalanine, totals 19 residues. The sequence is cut down to CDR3 DNA, 57 bases in frame from base 1. V trim: 11 bases; J trim: 4 bases; unmatched bases: 18. In the germline V gene (reference sequence), CDR1 corresponds to LGHDT and CDR2 to YNNKEL.

The sequence is built from TRBV3-1 and TRBJ2-2; TRBD2 agrees with 14 junctional bases. Source material: blood, either unsorted or a sorted T cell fraction (not recorded which). The receptor was derived from a male donor with ankylosing spondylitis or in good health (not recorded which). DNA sequence: TGTGCCTGCTCCTCCTTGCGAGGACTAGCGGGAGGCCGCACCGGGGAGCTGTTTTTT. Translated, this gives CACSSLRGLAGGRTGELFF.